The rows below give T cell receptor beta chains drawn from one sample of a study of monozygotic twins with inflammatory bowel disease. Reprocessing the 5' RACE reads, TCRdb reports a single entry for every CDR3 protein and omits DNA. The sample includes 90,000 to 110,000 distinct CDR3 sequences. Sequencing was done on a sample of blood. The receptors derive from a human donor with ulcerative colitis or Crohn's disease, or a healthy co-twin of an affected twin (not recorded which). The CDR3 runs from the conserved cysteine through the conserved F or W.

V gene	J gene	CDR3 protein
TRBV21-1	TRBJ1-2	CASSSTRGVSGYTF
TRBV12-3/TRBV12-4	TRBJ2-1	CASTASETENNEQFF
TRBV5-1	TRBJ2-1	CASSLGLAGGSLPYNEQFF
TRBV28	TRBJ1-5	CASSFRGTGENQPQHF
TRBV28	TRBJ1-4	CASSLYIDAGNEKLFF
TRBV19	TRBJ1-1	CASSLRDGQAFF
TRBV18	TRBJ1-1	CASSPPPGTEAFF
TRBV20-1	TRBJ2-6	CSARQGDSGANVLTF
TRBV27	TRBJ1-2	CASSFAGGYGYTF
TRBV29-1	TRBJ1-3	CSAFPRGGNTIYF
TRBV19	TRBJ2-5	CASSISVQREEWQETQYF
TRBV18	TRBJ2-1	CASSPQGGTTSYNEQFF
TRBV6-1	TRBJ2-5	CASRDRGGETQYF
TRBV11-2	TRBJ2-3	CASSLGQEADTQYF
TRBV6-1	TRBJ2-1	CASSTGTRISYNEQFF
TRBV7-2	TRBJ1-3	CASTRNSGNTIYF
TRBV7-9	TRBJ1-5	CASSLSRGQPQHF
TRBV28	TRBJ2-6	CASSSPSGDEGGANVLTF
TRBV29-1	TRBJ2-3	CSVRANDPTDTQYF
TRBV28	TRBJ2-7	CASSLPGSHYEQYF
TRBV7-9	TRBJ1-1	CASSLDPEAFF
TRBV7-2	TRBJ2-7	CASSDALYEQYF
TRBV7-8	TRBJ1-1	CASSSSDEGNTEAFF
TRBV7-8	TRBJ2-5	CASSLASGITWETQYF
TRBV6-5	TRBJ2-1	CASSNRDRGYNEQFF
TRBV10-3	TRBJ1-2	CAISASYGYTF
TRBV7-2	TRBJ2-1	CASSQDFTSYNEQFF
TRBV18	TRBJ2-5	CASSPTTEETQYF
TRBV12-3/TRBV12-4	TRBJ1-6	CASSTGQPNSPLHF
TRBV4-2	TRBJ1-3	CASSPGRTSGNTIYF
TRBV29-1	TRBJ2-1	CSVEPGLAMSEQFF
TRBV20-1	TRBJ2-6	CSAWDQRVSGANVLTF
TRBV2	TRBJ2-2	CASMPEYGELFF
TRBV6-7	TRBJ1-4	CASSYSQGSEANEKLFF
TRBV19	TRBJ1-5	CASSINRESNQPQHF
TRBV7-9	TRBJ1-2	CASSPQEDTDYTF
TRBV15	TRBJ1-1	CATSREGLGGEAFF
TRBV6-5	TRBJ1-1	CASSSDSYTEAFF
TRBV9	TRBJ1-6	CASSFTGQGISPLHF
TRBV6-5	TRBJ2-7	CASSYGLGQGFYEQYF
TRBV18	TRBJ2-7	CASSAEGYEQYF
TRBV7-8	TRBJ1-5	CASSPRTGINQPQHF
TRBV4-2	TRBJ1-6	CASSPDRRNSPLHF
TRBV5-5	TRBJ1-4	CASSLNRVNEKLFF